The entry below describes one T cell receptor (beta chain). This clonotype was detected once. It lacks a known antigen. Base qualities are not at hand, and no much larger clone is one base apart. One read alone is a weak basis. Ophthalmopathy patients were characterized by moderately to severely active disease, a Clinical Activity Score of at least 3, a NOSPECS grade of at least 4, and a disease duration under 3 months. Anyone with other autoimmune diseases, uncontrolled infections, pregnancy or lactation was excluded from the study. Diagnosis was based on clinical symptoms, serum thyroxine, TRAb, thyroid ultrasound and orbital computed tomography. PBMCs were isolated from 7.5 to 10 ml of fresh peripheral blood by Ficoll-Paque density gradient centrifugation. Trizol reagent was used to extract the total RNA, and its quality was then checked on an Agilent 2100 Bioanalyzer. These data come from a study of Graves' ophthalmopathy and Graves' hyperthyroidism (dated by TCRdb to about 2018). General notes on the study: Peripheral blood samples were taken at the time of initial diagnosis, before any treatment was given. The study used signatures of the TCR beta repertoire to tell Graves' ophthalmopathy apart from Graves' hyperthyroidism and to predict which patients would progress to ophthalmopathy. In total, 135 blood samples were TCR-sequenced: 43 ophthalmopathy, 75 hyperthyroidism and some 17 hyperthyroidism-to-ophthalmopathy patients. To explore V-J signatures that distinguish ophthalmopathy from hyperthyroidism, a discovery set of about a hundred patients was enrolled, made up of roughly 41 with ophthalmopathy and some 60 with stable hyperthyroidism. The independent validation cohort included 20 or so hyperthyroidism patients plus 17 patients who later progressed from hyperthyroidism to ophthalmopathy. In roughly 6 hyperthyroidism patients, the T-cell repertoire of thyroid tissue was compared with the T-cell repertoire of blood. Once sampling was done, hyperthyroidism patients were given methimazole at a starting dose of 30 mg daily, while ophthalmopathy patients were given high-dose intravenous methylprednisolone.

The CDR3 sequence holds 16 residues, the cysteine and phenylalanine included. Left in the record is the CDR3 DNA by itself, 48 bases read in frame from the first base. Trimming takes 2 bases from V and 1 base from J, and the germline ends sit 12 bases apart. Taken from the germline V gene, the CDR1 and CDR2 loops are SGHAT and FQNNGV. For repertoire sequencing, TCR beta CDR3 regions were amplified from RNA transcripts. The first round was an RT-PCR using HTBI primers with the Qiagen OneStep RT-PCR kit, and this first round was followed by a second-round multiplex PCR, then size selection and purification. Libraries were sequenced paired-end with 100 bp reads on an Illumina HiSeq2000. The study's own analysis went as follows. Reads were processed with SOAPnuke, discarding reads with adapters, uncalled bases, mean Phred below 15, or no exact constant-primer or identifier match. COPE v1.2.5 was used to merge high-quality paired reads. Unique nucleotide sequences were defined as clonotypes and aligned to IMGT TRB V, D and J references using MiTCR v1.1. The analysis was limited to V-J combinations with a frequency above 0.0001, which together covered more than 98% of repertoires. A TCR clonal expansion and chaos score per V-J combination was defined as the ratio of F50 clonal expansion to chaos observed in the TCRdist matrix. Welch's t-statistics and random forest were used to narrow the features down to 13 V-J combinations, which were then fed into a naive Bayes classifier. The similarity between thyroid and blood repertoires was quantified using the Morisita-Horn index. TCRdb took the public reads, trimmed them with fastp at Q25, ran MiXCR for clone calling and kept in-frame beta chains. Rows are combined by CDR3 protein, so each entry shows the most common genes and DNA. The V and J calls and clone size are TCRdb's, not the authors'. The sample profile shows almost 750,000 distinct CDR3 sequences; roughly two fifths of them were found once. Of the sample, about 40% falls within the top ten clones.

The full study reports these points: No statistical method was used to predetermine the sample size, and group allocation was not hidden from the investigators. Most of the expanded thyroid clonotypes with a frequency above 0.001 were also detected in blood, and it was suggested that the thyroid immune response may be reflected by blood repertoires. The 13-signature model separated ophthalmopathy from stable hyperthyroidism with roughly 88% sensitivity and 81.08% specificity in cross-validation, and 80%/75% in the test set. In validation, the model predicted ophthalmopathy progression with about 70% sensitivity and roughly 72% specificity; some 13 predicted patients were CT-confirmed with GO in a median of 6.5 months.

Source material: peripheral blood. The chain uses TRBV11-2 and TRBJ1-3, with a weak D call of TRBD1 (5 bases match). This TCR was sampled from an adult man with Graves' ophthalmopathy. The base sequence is TGTGCCAGCAGCTTATATTTAGGGGTATCTGGAAACACCATATATTTT. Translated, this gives CASSLYLGVSGNTIYF.